This entry lists 6 T cell receptor beta chains sequenced from one sample in a study of blood T cell repertoires in COVID-19. Clones were sequenced by immunoSEQ multiplex PCR, and TCRdb holds only the in-frame ones, with some missing. Among 210,000 or so clones listed, 84% were seen once. The sample was peripheral blood. The receptor source for this set is a human donor in a cohort sampled during active COVID-19.

The chain links TRBV7-9 to TRBJ1-1; 8 bases align to TRBD1. The ends lost 5 bases at V and 12 bases at J; junction bases unmatched: 8. The length of the CDR3 is 12 residues. In germline, CDR1 is SEHNR, CDR2 FQNEAQ (reference sequence). The CDR3 protein is CASSADRGKSFF. CDR3 sequence (DNA): TGTGCCAGCAGCGCCGACAGGGGCAAATCTTTCTTT.

The rearrangement joins TRBV3-1 (or the pseudogene TRBV3-2) to TRBJ1-5; no reliable D call. Trimming stripped 3 bases from V and 0 bases from J, with 6 bases between. CDR3 length: 14 amino acids. Per germline, CDR1 LGHDT and CDR2 YNNKEL (reference sequence). The chain's CDR3 is CASSQAYSNQPQHF. As DNA, the CDR3 is TGTGCCAGCAGCCAGGCTTATAGCAATCAGCCCCAGCATTTT.

The table lists this clone with a count of one. V gene TRBV18 combines with J gene TRBJ2-7, with D tentatively TRBD2 (6 bases). Germline CDR1 and CDR2: KGHSH and LQKENI. The CDR3 extends over 16 amino acids. Trimming took off 3 bases at V and 0 bases at J, with 15 bases between the two ends. The CDR3 spells CASSPGGGLSSYEQYV. CDR3 nucleotide sequence: TGTGCCAGCTCACCGGGAGGCGGACTGAGCTCCTACGAGCAGTACGTC.

This clone was seen just once. The rearrangement joins TRBV5-1 to TRBJ2-5; maybe TRBD1 (5 bases). The CDR3 is 13 residues long. Trimming pared 4 bases from V and 5 bases from J, leaving 12 bases between. Germline CDR1 is SGHRS and CDR2 is YFSETQ. The CDR3 region is CASSPSRVETQYF. CDR3 nucleotides: TGCGCCAGCAGCCCCTCCAGGGTCGAGACCCAGTACTTC.

This clone was seen only once. The chain has TRBV7-2 and TRBJ1-4, with no clear D. Trimming removed 3 bases at V and 8 bases at J, with 7 bases between. CDR1 is SGHTA and CDR2 is FQGNSA in the germline V gene. The CDR3 has 12 residues. The CDR3 region is CASSFSGEKLFF. CDR3 nucleotides: TGTGCCAGCAGCTTCTCCGGGGAAAAACTGTTTTTT.

The V and J genes are TRBV27 and TRBJ2-1, with no clear D. The CDR3 has 12 amino acids. Germline CDR1 reads MNHEY; CDR2 reads SMNVEV (reference sequence). Between the trimmed V and J ends, which lost 2 bases and 8 bases, there was a span of 7 bases. Written as DNA, the CDR3 is TGTGCCAGCAGTTTACGCGGCTATGAGCAGTTCTTC. Residues: CASSLRGYEQFF.